This T cell receptor beta chain was recovered during a study of blood T cell repertoires in COVID-19. The wider study: The United States, Italy and Spain were the sources of the acute and convalescent COVID-19 samples. T cells, B-cell-depleted T cells, or PBMCs provided the cDNA or gDNA that served as material.

Authors' data handling: Amplification of reference gene primers was used by the study to estimate nucleated cell counts. TCRdb's copy holds only in-frame clones and misses some; the assay was immunoSEQ multiplex PCR. That table is the source of V, J and clone size, and D and trimming were worked out from the DNA. Here the sample spans 200,000 to 250,000 clones, around 82% being singletons. Germline V lookup: CDR1 SGHRS, CDR2 YFSETQ. This CDR3 contains 16 residues. Trimming stripped 4 bases from V and 2 bases from J, with 17 bases between. The chain is built from TRBV5-1 and TRBJ2-3, with a tentative D call TRBD2 (6 bases). The sequence came from a woman aged 25 to 39 who had recovered from COVID-19. The specimen sequenced was peripheral blood. The DNA for the CDR3 is TGCGCCAGCAGCCTGGAGGCTAGCGACCCCACAGATACGCAGTATTTT. Translated, it gives CASSLEASDPTDTQYF.